This entry is about one T cell receptor (beta chain). The data were obtained in a study of shared clonotypes between healthy human individuals. Study-wide context: The donors, two women and three men, were aged 18 to 49.

This CDR3 region has 16 residues. Unmatched junction bases numbered 8, after V lost 4 bases and J lost 0 bases. Germline V gene sequence: CDR1 SGHDN, CDR2 FVKESK. It was into CD45RA+ naive and CD45RA-negative memory subsets that the CD4+ cells were split. Sequencing used immunoSEQ multiplex PCR; TCRdb keeps in-frame clones, though not all of them. Of some 1,400,000 clones listed, roughly 97% are singletons. Sequencing used naive CD4+ T cells sorted from blood. Sample subset: CD45RA+ positively selected. The gene calls are TRBV14 and TRBJ2-7; 8 bases fit TRBD1. The clonotype was recovered from a man aged 25 to 45 in good health. The CDR3 spells CASSLRTGTSSYEQYF. CDR3 nucleotide sequence: TGTGCCAGCAGCCTCCGGACAGGGACAAGCTCCTACGAGCAGTACTTC.